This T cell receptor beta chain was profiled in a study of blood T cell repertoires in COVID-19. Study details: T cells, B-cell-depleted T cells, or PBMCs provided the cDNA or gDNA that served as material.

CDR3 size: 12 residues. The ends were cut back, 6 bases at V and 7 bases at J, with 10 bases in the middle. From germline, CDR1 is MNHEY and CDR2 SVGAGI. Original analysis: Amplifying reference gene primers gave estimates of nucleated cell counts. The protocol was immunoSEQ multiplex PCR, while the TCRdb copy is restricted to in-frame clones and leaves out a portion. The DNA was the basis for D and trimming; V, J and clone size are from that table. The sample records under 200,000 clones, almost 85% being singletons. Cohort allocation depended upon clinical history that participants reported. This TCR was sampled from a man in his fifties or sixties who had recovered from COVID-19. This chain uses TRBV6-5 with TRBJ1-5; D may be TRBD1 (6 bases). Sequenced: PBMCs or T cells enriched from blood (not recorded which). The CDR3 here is CASRQGLQPQHF. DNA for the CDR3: TGTGCCAGCAGACAGGGACTACAGCCCCAGCATTTT.